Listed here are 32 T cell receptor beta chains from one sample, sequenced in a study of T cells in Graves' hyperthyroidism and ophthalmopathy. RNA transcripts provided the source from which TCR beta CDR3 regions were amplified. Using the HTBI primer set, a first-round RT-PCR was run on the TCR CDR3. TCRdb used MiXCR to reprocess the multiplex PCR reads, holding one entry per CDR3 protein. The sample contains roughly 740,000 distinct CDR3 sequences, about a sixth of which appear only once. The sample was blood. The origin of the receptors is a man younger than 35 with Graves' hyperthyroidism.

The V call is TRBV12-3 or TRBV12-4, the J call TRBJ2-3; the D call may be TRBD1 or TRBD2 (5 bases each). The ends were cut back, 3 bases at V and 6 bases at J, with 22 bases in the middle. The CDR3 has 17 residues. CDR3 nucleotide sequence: TGTGCCAGCAGTTTTCAACTCGGGGACGTTTGGGCGGATACGCAGTATTTT. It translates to CASSFQLGDVWADTQYF.

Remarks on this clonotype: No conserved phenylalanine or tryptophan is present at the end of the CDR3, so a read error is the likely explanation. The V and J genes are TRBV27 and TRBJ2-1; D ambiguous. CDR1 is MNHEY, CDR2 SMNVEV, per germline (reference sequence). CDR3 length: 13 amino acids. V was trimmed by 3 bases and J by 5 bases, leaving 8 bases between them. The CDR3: CASSLGQHNEQFL. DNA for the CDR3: TGTGCCAGCAGTTTGGGCCAGCACAATGAGCAGTTCCTC.

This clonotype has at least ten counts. The CDR3 bases are TGTGCCAGCTCACCCCTTGACAGGGAGCAGTTCTTC. It specifies CASSPLDREQFF. The chain employs TRBV18 and TRBJ2-1; perhaps TRBD1 as D (6 bases). Trimming stripped 3 bases from V and 10 bases from J, with 10 bases between. The CDR3 loop spans 12 amino acids. From germline, CDR1 is KGHSH and CDR2 LQKENI. The full variable domain, completed using reference TRBV18 and TRBJ2-1, is NAGVMQNPRHLVRRRGQEARLRCSPMKGHSHVYWYRQLPEEGLKFMVYLQKENIIDESGMPKERFSAEFPKEGPSILRIQQVVRGDSAAYFCASSPLDREQFFGPGTRLTVL.

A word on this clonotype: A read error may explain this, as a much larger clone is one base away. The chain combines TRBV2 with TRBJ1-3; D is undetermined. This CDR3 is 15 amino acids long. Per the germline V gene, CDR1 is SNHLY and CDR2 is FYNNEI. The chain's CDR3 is CASSPRLFPGNAIYF. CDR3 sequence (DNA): TGTGCCAGCAGTCCCCGACTGTTTCCTGGAAACGCCATATATTTT.

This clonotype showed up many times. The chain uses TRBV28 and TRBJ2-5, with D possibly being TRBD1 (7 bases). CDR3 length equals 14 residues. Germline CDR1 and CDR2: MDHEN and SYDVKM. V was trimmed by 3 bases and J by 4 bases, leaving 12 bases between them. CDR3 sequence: CASSFGGGPETQYF. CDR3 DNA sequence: TGTGCCAGCAGTTTTGGAGGGGGCCCAGAGACCCAGTACTTC.

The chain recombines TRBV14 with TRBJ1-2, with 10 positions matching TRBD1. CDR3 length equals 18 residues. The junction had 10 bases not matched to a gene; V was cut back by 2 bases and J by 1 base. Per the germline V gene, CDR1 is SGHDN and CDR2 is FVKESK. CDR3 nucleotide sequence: TGTGCCAGCAGCCAAAAGGCCCGGGACAGGGGTCATAACTATGGCTACACCTTC. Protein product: CASSQKARDRGHNYGYTF.

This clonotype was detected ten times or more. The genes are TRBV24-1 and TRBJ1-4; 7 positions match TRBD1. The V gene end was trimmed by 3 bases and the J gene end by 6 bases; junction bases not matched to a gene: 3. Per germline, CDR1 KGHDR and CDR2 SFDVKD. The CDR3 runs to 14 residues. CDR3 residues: CATSDGTGDEKLFF. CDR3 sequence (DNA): TGTGCCACCAGTGATGGAACAGGGGATGAAAAACTGTTTTTT.

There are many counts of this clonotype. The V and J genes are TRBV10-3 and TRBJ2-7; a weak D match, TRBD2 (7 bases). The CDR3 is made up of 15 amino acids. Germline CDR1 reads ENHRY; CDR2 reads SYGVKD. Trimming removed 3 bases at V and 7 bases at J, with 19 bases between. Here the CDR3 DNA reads TGTGCCATCAGTGACCCCGGCCGCGGGGGCGGTGAGCAGTACTTC. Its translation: CAISDPGRGGGEQYF.

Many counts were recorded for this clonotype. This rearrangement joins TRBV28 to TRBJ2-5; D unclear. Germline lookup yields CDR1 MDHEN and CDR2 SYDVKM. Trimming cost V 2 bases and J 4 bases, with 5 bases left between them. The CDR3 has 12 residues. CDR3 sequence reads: CASSLIVETQYF. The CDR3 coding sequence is TGTGCCAGCAGTTTAATTGTAGAGACCCAGTACTTC.

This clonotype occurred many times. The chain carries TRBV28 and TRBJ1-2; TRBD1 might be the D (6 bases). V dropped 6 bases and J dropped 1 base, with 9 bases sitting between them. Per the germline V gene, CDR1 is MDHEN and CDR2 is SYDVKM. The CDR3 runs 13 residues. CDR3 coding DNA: TGTGCCAGCAGGGACAGCCTTAACTATGGCTACACCTTC. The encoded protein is CASRDSLNYGYTF.

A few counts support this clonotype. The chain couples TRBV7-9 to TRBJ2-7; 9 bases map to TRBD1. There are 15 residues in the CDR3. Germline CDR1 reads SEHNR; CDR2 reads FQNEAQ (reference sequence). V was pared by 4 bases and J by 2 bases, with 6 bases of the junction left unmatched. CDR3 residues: CASSSRGTGTYEQYF. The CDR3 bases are TGTGCCAGCAGCTCTCGGGGGACAGGGACCTACGAGCAGTACTTC.

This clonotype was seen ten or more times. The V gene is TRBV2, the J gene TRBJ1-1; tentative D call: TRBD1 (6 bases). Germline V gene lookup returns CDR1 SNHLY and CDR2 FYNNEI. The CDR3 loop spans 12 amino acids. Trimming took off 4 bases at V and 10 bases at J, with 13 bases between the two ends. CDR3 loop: CASSVGGGGAFF. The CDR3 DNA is TGTGCCAGCAGTGTGGGGGGCGGTGGAGCTTTCTTT.

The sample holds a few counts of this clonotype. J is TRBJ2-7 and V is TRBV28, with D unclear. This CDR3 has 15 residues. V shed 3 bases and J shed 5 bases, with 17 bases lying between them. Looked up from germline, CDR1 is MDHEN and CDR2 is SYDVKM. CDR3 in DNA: TGTGCCAGCAGTTTGGGGTTTTCAGGTGCCCACGAGCAGTACTTC. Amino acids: CASSLGFSGAHEQYF.

CDR3 sequence: CSASSVAYEQYF. As DNA, the CDR3 is TGCAGTGCTAGCAGCGTCGCCTACGAGCAGTACTTC. The rearrangement joins TRBV20-1 to TRBJ2-7; D is unresolved. Germline V gene lookup returns CDR1 DFQATT and CDR2 SNEGSKA (reference sequence). This CDR3 has 12 residues. Between the trimmed V and J ends, which lost 3 bases and 2 bases, there was a span of 8 bases.

This CDR3 is CASSSSHEQYF. The CDR3 DNA reads TGTGCCAGCAGTTCCAGCCACGAGCAGTACTTC. The chain couples TRBV12-3 or TRBV12-4 to TRBJ2-7; D ambiguous. V dropped 4 bases and J dropped 5 bases, with 6 bases sitting between them. The CDR3 is made up of 11 amino acids.

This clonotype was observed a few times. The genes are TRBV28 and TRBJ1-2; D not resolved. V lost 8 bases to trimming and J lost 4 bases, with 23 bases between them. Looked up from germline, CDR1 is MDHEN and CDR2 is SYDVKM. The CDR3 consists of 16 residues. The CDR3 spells CASLSPASEASYGYTF. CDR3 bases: TGTGCCAGCTTATCGCCAGCCTCCGAGGCGAGCTATGGCTACACCTTC.

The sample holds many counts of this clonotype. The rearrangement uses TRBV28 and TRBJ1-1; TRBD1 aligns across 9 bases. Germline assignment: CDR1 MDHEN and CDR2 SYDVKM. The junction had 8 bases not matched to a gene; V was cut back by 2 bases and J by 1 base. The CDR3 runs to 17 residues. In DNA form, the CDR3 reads TGTGCCAGCAGTTTACCACAGGGGGCGGGGGGGAACACTGAAGCTTTCTTT. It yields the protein CASSLPQGAGGNTEAFF.

In DNA, the CDR3 is TGTGCCAGCAGTTTAGACTACCCTTCCTACGAGCAGTACTTC. Protein product: CASSLDYPSYEQYF. V is TRBV12-3 or TRBV12-4 and J is TRBJ2-7; D not certain. Trimming left V 1 base short and J 1 base short, with 8 bases between. The CDR3 length is 14 residues.

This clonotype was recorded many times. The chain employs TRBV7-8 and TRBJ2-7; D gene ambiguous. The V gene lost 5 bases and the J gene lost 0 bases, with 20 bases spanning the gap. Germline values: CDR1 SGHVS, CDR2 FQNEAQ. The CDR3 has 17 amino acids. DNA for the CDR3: TGTGCCAGCAGCGAAAAACCTGACCCATCTAGCTCCTACGAGCAGTACTTC. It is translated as CASSEKPDPSSSYEQYF.

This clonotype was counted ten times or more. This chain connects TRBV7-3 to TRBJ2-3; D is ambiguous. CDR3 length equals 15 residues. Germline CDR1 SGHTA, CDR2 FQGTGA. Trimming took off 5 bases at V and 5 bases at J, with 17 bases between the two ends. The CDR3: CASSLGPTSGDTQYF. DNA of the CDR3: TGTGCCAGCAGCCTTGGACCCACGAGTGGAGATACGCAGTATTTT.

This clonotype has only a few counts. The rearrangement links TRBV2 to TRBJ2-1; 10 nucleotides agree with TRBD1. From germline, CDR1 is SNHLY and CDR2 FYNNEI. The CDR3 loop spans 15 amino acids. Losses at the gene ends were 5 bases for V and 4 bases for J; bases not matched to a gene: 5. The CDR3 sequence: CASSMEGQGYNEQFF. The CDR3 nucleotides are TGTGCCAGCAGTATGGAGGGACAGGGGTACAATGAGCAGTTCTTC.

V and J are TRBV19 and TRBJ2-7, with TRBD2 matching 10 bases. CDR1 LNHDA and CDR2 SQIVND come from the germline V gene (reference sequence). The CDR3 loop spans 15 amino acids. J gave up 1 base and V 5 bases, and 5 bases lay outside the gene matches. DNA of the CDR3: TGTGCCAGTAGTGTTGCTAGCGGGGGTTCCTACGAGCAGTACGTC. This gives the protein CASSVASGGSYEQYV.

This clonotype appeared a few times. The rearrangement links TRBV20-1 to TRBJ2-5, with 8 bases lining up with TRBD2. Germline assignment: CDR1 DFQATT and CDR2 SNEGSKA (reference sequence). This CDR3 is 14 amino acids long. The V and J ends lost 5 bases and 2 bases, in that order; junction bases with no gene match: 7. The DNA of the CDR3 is TGCAGTGCTTTCGGGACTAGGGGACAAGAGACCCAGTACTTC. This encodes CSAFGTRGQETQYF.

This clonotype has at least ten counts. In DNA form, the CDR3 reads TGCAGTGCTAAAGGGACAGCTAACAGCCACGAGCAGTACTTC. It is translated as CSAKGTANSHEQYF. The chain uses TRBV20-1 and TRBJ2-7, with 7 nucleotides matching TRBD1. This CDR3 region has 14 residues. V was pared by 4 bases and J by 5 bases, with 11 bases of the junction left unmatched. Germline CDR1 is DFQATT and CDR2 is SNEGSKA (reference sequence).

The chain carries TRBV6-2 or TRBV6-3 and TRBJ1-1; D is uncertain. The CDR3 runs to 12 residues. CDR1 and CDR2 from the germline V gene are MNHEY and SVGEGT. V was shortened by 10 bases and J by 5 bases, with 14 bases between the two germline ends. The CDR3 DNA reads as TGTGCCACGGGAGAGGGAGGAACTGAAGCTTTCTTT. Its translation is CATGEGGTEAFF.

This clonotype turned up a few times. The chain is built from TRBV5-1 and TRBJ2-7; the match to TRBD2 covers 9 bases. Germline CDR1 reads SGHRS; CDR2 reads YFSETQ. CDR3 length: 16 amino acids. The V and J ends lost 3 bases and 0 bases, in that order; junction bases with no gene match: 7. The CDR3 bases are TGCGCCAGCAGCTACCGACTAGCGGCCAGCTCCTACGAGCAGTACTTC. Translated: CASSYRLAASSYEQYF.

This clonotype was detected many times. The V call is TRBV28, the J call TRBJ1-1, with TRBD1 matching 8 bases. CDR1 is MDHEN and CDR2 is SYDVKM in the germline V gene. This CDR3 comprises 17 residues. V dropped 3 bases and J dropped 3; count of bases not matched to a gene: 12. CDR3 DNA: TGTGCCAGCAGTTTCCTTTATACGGACAGGGAGGACACTGAAGCTTTCTTT. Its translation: CASSFLYTDREDTEAFF.

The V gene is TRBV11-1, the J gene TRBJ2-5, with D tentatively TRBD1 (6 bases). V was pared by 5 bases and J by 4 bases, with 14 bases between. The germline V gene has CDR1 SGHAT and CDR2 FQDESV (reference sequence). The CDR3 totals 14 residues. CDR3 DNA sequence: TGTGCCAGCAGCCAGGACAGCATCGGAGAGACCCAGTACTTC. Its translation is CASSQDSIGETQYF.

CDR3 coding DNA: TGTGCCAGCTTCCCCCTACTGAGACTAGCGGGAGAGCAGTTCTTC. It specifies CASFPLLRLAGEQFF. The rearrangement joins TRBV28 to TRBJ2-1, with 11 bases that match TRBD2. Trimming took 8 bases from V and 10 from J; bases not matched to a gene: 13. Germline V CDR1 and CDR2: MDHEN, SYDVKM. The CDR3 is made up of 15 amino acids.

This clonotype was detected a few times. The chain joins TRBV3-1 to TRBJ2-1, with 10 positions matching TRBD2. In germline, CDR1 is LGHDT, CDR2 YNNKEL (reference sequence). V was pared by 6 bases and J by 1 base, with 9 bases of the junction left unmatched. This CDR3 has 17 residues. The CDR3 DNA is TGTGCCAGCAGAGGGCTAGCGGGAGAAGGGTCCTACAATGAGCAGTTCTTC. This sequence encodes CASRGLAGEGSYNEQFF.

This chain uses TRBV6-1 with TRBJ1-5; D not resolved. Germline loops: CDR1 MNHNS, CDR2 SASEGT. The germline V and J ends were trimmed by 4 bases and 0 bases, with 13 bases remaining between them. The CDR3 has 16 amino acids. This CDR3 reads CASSARSAYSNQPQHF. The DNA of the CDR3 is TGTGCCAGCAGTGCACGATCCGCTTATAGCAATCAGCCCCAGCATTTT.

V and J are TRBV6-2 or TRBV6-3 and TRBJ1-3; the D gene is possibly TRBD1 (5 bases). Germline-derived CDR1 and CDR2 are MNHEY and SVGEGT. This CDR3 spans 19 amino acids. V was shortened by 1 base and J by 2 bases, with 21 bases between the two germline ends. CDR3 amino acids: CASSYFATLIGTPGNTIYF. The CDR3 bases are TGTGCCAGCAGTTACTTCGCAACATTGATCGGGACTCCTGGAAACACCATATATTTT.